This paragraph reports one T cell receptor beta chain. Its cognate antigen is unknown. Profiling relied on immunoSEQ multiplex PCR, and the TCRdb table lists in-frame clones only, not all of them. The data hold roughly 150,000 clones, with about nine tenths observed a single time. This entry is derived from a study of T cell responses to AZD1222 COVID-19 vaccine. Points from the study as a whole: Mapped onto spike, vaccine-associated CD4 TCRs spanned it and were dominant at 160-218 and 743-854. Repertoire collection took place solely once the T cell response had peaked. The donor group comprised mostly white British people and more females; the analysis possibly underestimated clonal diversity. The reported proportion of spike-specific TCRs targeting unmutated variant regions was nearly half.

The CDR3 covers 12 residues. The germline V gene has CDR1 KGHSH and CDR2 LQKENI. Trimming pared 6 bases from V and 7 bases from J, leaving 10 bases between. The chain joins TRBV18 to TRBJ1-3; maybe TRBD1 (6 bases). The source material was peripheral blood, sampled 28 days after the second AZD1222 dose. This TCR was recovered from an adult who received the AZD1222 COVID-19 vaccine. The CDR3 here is CASSSDSNTIYF. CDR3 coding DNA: TGTGCCAGCTCGTCGGACAGCAACACCATATATTTT.